This T cell receptor (beta chain) was profiled in a study of identical twins. General observations from the study: Models predicted too little out-of-frame TCR alpha sharing in monozygotic twins.

On this clonotype itself: As yet, its antigen is unknown.

One entry per CDR3 protein, called by TCRdb with MiXCR from the 5' RACE reads. The repertoire holds over 600,000 distinct CDR3 sequences, with roughly 20% as singletons. CDR1 and CDR2 from the germline V gene are ENHRY and SYGVKD. The CDR3 length is 15 residues. Trimming cost V 7 bases and J 2 bases, with 16 bases left between them. These sequences were also reported in another study, on T cells expressing NK-cell markers.

Sequencing input: PBMCs. The receptor's source is a woman aged 18-29 years in good health. The chain carries TRBV10-3 and TRBJ2-3, with D maybe TRBD1 (7 bases). The CDR3 DNA is TGTGCCATCAACCCCGCAGGGGGGCTCACAGATACGCAGTATTTT. Translated: CAINPAGGLTDTQYF.